This TCR beta chain was obtained from a study of blood T cell repertoires in COVID-19. Study as a whole: T cells, B-cell-depleted T cells, or PBMCs supplied cDNA or gDNA.

The table came from immunoSEQ multiplex PCR; TCRdb's copy has only in-frame clones and leaves some out. Seen here are roughly 92,000 clones, nearly 90% observed once, and the top ten hold around 4%. Source material: peripheral blood. The TCR comes from an elderly woman with active or convalescent COVID-19.

CDR3 residues: CASSRGVYEQYF. CDR3 bases: TGTGCCAGCAGCCGAGGTGTCTACGAGCAGTACTTC. The chain employs TRBV7-2 and TRBJ2-7; D is uncertain. The germline V gene encodes CDR1 SGHTA and CDR2 FQGNSA. V was trimmed by 5 bases and J by 3 bases, leaving 8 bases between them. CDR3 length: 12 residues.